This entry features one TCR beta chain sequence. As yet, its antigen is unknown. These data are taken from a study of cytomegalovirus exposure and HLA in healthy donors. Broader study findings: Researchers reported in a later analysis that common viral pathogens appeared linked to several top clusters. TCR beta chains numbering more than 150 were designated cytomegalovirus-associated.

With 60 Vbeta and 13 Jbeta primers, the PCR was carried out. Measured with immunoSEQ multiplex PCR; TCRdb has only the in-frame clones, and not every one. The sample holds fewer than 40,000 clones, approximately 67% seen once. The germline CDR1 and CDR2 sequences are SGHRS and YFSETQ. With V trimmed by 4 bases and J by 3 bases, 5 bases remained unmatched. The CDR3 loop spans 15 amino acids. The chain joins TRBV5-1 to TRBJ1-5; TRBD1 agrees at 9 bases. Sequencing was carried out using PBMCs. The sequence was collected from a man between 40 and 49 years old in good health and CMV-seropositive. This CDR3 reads CASSRTGANNQPQHF. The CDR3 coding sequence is TGCGCCAGCAGCAGGACAGGGGCCAACAATCAGCCCCAGCATTTT.